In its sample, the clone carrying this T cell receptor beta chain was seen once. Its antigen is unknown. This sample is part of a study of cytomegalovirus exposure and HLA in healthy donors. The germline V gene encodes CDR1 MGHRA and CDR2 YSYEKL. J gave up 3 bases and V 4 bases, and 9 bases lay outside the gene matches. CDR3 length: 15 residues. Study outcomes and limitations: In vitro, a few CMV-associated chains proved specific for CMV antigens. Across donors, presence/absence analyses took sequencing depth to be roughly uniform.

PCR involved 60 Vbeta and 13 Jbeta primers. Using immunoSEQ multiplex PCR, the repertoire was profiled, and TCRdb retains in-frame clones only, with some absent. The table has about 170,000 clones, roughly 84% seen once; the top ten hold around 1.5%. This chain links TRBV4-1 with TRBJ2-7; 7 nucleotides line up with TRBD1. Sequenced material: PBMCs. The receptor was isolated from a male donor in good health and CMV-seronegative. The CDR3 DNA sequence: TGCGCCAGCAGCCCTCAGGGGGTAACTTTCTACGAGCAGTACTTC. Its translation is CASSPQGVTFYEQYF.